The present T cell receptor (beta chain) was sequenced within a study of tumor and adjacent non-tumor tissue in lung cancer. Study in general: The cohort had 12 adenocarcinoma, a couple of squamous cell and 1 small cell patients. Study results and limitations: Normal lung showed higher cumulative top 100 clone frequency than tumor.

A modified ARM-PCR protocol with three rounds of nested PCR amplified TCRbeta. TCRdb ran MiXCR on the multiplex PCR reads and lists one entry per CDR3 protein. The repertoire holds 35,000 to 50,000 distinct CDR3 sequences, with roughly 60% as singletons. This clonotype was seen once. Its specificity is not known. One junction end disagrees with the germline gene, perhaps due to a read error. The CDR3 has 11 amino acids. Germline assignment: CDR1 MDHEN and CDR2 SYDVKM. No cell sorting was done before RNA was extracted from the tissue. More than 3 cm separated this lung sample from the edge of the tumor. Newly diagnosed lung cancer patients had thoracic surgery in China, August–late 2014, without prior chemotherapy.

This sequence joins TRBV28 and TRBJ2-7, with TRBD2 as a possible D gene (6 bases). The clonotype was recovered from a man between 45 and 60 years old with non-small cell lung cancer. The specimen sequenced was distant non-tumor lung tissue. The CDR3: CASSPDYEPYF. CDR3 sequence (DNA): TGTGCCAGCAGTCCGGACTATGAGCCGTACTTC.